One sample yielded the 14 T cell receptor beta chains listed below, sequenced in a study of blood T cell repertoires in COVID-19. Repertoires were generated with immunoSEQ multiplex PCR, while TCRdb's copy carries only in-frame clones and drops some. The sample holds around 30,000 clones, roughly 87% seen once. The specimen was peripheral blood. All receptors derive from a man in his fifties or sixties with active COVID-19.

This chain links TRBV6-5 with TRBJ1-5; TRBD1 is a possible D gene (6 bases). V lost 5 bases and J 7 bases, leaving 12 bases between the germline ends. The CDR3 runs to 13 residues. The germline V gene encodes CDR1 MNHEY and CDR2 SVGAGI. CDR3 residues: CASSTGLGQPQHF. The DNA of the CDR3 is TGTGCCAGCAGTACAGGGTTGGGGCAGCCCCAGCATTTT.

The gene calls are TRBV3-1 (or the pseudogene TRBV3-2) and TRBJ1-3; unclear D gene. V dropped 6 bases and J dropped 3 bases, with 6 bases sitting between them. The length of the CDR3 is 12 residues. CDR1 is LGHDT and CDR2 is YNNKEL in the germline V gene (reference sequence). CDR3 region: CASSPSGNTIYF. As DNA, the CDR3 is TGTGCCAGCAGTCCCAGTGGAAACACCATATATTTT.

The rearrangement joins TRBV18 to TRBJ2-7; 9 bases line up with TRBD2. This CDR3 has 14 amino acids. The junction had 10 bases not matched to a gene; V was cut back by 10 bases and J by 3 bases. Germline CDR1 KGHSH, CDR2 LQKENI. CDR3 protein: CATQQASGNYEQYF. The CDR3 DNA is TGTGCCACCCAGCAGGCTAGCGGGAACTACGAGCAGTACTTC.

This chain connects TRBV4-3 to TRBJ2-5; TRBD2 matches 10 bases. The CDR3 extends over 13 amino acids. Per germline, CDR1 LGHNA and CDR2 YSLEER. V dropped 5 bases and J dropped 5; count of bases not matched to a gene: 2. This CDR3 reads CASSTGLAETQYF. As DNA, the CDR3 is TGCGCCAGCAGCACGGGACTAGCGGAGACCCAGTACTTC.

This chain connects TRBV14 to TRBJ2-5, with TRBD1 identical over 7 bases. After removal of 4 bases from V and 1 base from J, the junction contained 6 bases not matched to a gene. Germline V gene sequence: CDR1 SGHDN, CDR2 FVKESK. CDR3 length: 15 amino acids. The CDR3 sequence: CASSRSTGAQETQYF. CDR3 sequence (DNA): TGTGCCAGCAGCCGGTCTACAGGGGCCCAAGAGACCCAGTACTTC.

The chain links TRBV27 to TRBJ2-5; D may be TRBD1 (6 bases). CDR3 length: 15 amino acids. The ends were cut back, 6 bases at V and 7 bases at J, with 21 bases in the middle. Germline V gene lookup returns CDR1 MNHEY and CDR2 SMNVEV (reference sequence). The CDR3 protein is CASRPNSQGFLTQYF. The CDR3 region has the DNA TGTGCCAGCAGGCCAAATTCACAGGGCTTCTTGACCCAGTACTTC.

The chain carries TRBV5-4 and TRBJ2-2, with TRBD2 matching 8 bases. The CDR3 consists of 17 residues. CDR1 and CDR2 from the germline V gene are SGHNT and YYREEE (reference sequence). With 5 bases clipped from V and 4 bases from J, the junction kept 13 bases outside the gene matches. CDR3 in DNA: TGTGCCAGCAGGACCCGTGGAAGCGGGAGTGGCACCGGGGAGCTGTTTTTT. Translating gives CASRTRGSGSGTGELFF.

A few counts support this clone. This sequence joins TRBV3-1 (or the pseudogene TRBV3-2) and TRBJ2-5; TRBD2 aligns across 15 bases. J gave up 2 bases and V 0 bases, and 13 bases lay outside the gene matches. CDR1 is LGHDT, CDR2 YNNKEL, per germline (reference sequence). The CDR3 runs to 21 residues. The CDR3 DNA sequence: TGTGCCAGCAGCCAAGATTGGTTGGGACTAGCGGGGGGCTGGGGGCAAGAGACCCAGTACTTC. Amino acids: CASSQDWLGLAGGWGQETQYF.

In this sample, this clone turned up a few times. The chain joins TRBV19 to TRBJ2-3; D may be TRBD1 (6 bases). The CDR3 is 15 residues long. CDR1 and CDR2 from the germline V gene are LNHDA and SQIVND (reference sequence). Trimming stripped 1 base from V and 1 base from J, with 9 bases between. CDR3 DNA sequence: TGTGCCAGTAGTATAGTCCCAGGGGGCACAGATACGCAGTATTTT. This encodes CASSIVPGGTDTQYF.

J is TRBJ2-3 and V is TRBV5-1; possibly TRBD1 for D (5 bases). The CDR3 is 15 residues long. V lost 4 bases and J lost 4, with 16 bases in between. CDR1 is SGHRS, CDR2 YFSETQ, per germline. Here the CDR3 DNA reads TGCGCCAGCAGCCAAAGTCCACAGGTCTCAGATACGCAGTATTTT. It specifies CASSQSPQVSDTQYF.

V usage is TRBV6-5 and J usage is TRBJ2-2; D possibly corresponds to TRBD1 (6 bases). Trimming took 2 bases from V and 5 from J, leaving 15 bases between them. The germline gives CDR1 MNHEY, CDR2 SVGAGI. CDR3 length equals 16 residues. CDR3 in amino acids: CASSYPQGIGTGELFF. CDR3 DNA sequence: TGTGCCAGCAGTTACCCACAGGGTATCGGGACCGGGGAGCTGTTTTTT.

The V call is TRBV7-9, the J call TRBJ2-1, with D possibly TRBD1 on 6 matching bases. V lost 4 bases to trimming and J lost 9 bases, with 19 bases between them. Germline-derived CDR1 and CDR2 are SEHNR and FQNEAQ (reference sequence). The CDR3 has 15 amino acids. Written as DNA, the CDR3 is TGTGCCAGCAGCTACGATACATTTACAGGGACTGAGCAGTTCTTC. Encoded protein: CASSYDTFTGTEQFF.

The genes are TRBV7-2 and TRBJ1-2; 10 bases map to TRBD1. The CDR3 runs 15 residues. Germline lookup yields CDR1 SGHTA and CDR2 FQGNSA. Trimming at V came to 5 bases and at J to 3 bases, leaving 6 bases not matched to a gene. The CDR3 loop is CASSQRTGGDYGYTF. In DNA, the CDR3 is TGTGCCAGCAGCCAACGGACAGGGGGAGACTATGGCTACACCTTC.

By frequency in the sample, this clone is medium-sized. The chain recombines TRBV21-1 with TRBJ1-5; no DNA check was done on the table's D call, TRBD1. TRBV21-1 is noted as a pseudogene. The CDR3 is made up of 15 amino acids. The CDR3 DNA reads as TGTGCCAGCAGCAAACGCGGGACAGGGAGCCAGCCCCAGCATTTT. It yields the protein CASSKRGTGSQPQHF.